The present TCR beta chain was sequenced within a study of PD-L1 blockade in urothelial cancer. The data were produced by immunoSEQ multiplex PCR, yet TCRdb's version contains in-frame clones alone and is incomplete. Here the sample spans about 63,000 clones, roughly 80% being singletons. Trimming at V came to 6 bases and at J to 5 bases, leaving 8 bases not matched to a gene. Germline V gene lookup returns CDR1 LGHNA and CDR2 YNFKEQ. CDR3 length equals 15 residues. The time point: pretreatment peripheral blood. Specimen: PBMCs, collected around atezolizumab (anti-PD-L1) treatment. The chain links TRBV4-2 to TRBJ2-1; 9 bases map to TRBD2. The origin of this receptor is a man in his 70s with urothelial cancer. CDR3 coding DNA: TGTGCCAGCAGGACCCTAGCGGGAACCAACAATGAGCAGTTCTTC. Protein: CASRTLAGTNNEQFF.